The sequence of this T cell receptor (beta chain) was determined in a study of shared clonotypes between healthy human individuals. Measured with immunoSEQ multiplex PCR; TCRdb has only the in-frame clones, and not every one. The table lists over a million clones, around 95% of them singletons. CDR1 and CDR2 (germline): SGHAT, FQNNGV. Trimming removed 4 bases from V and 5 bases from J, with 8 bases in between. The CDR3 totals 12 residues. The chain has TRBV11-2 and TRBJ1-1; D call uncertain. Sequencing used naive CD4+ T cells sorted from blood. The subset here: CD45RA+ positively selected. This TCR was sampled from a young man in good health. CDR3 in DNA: TGTGCCAGCAGCTCAGGTCATACTGAAGCTTTCTTT. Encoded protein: CASSSGHTEAFF.